Here is one TCR beta chain with its context. The CDR3 runs 16 residues. Germline V gene data show CDR1 as MNHEY and CDR2 as SMNVEV (reference sequence). Trimming cost V 4 bases and J 6 bases; bases outside gene matches: 6. This entry comes from a study of control samples from healthy donors and cancer patients. Produced via immunoSEQ multiplex PCR; TCRdb's table is partial and in-frame only. Here the sample spans 100,000 to 150,000 clones, roughly 87% being singletons. This receptor was identified in a man between 18 and 29 years old in good health. The sample comprised blood. The chain employs TRBV27 and TRBJ2-7; TRBD2 aligns across 16 bases. The CDR3 sequence is CASSSGTSGRAVEQYF. CDR3 nucleotide sequence: TGTGCCAGCAGTTCGGGGACTAGCGGGAGGGCCGTCGAGCAGTACTTC.